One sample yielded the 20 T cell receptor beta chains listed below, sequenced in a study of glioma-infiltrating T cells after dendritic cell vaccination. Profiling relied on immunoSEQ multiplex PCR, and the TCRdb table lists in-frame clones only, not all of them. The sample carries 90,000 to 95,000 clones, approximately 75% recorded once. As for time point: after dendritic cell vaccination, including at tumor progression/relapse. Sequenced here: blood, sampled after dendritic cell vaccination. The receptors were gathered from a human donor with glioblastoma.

The CDR3 DNA reads as TGTGCCAGCAGTTTAGGGACTGGACAGGGGGGGCTCTATGGCTACACCTTC. This gives the protein CASSLGTGQGGLYGYTF. This sequence joins TRBV27 and TRBJ1-2, with 10 bases that match TRBD1. CDR3 length: 17 residues. V shed 2 bases and J 4 bases; nucleotides not matched to a gene: 10. The germline V gene encodes CDR1 MNHEY and CDR2 SMNVEV (reference sequence).

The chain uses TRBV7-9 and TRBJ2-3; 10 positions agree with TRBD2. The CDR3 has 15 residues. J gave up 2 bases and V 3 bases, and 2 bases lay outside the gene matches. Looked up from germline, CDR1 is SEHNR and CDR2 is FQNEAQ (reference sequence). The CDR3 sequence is CASSLTSGHTDTQYF. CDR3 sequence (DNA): TGTGCCAGCAGCTTGACTAGCGGGCACACAGATACGCAGTATTTT.

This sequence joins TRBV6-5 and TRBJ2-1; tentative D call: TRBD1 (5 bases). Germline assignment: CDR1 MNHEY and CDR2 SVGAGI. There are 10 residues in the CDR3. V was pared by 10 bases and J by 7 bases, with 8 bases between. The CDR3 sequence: CATRGNEQFF. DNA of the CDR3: TGTGCCACTAGGGGTAATGAGCAGTTCTTC.

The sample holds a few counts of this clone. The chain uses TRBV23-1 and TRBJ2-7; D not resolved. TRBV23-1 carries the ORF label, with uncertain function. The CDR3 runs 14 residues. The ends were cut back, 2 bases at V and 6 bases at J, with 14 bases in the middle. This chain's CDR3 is CASSQRGFTSEQYF. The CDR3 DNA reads TGCGCCAGCAGTCAAAGAGGCTTTACGAGCGAGCAGTACTTC.

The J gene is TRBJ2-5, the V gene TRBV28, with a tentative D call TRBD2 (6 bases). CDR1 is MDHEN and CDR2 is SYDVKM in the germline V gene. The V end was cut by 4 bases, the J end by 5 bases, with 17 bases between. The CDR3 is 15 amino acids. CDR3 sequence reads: CASSSPGLLGETQYF. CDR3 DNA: TGTGCCAGCAGTTCACCGGGACTCCTAGGGGAGACCCAGTACTTC.

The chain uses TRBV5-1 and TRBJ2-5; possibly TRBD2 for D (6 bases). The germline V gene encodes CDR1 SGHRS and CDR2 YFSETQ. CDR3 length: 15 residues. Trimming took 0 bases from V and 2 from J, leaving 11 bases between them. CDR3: CASSLAAGSQETQYF. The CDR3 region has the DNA TGCGCCAGCAGCTTGGCCGCGGGATCTCAAGAGACCCAGTACTTC.

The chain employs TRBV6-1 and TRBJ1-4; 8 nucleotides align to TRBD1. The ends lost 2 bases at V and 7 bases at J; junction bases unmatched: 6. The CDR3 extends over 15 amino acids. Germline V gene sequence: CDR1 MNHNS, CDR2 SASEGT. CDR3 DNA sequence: TGTGCCAGCAGTGAATCTACAGGGGGTCTTGAAAAACTGTTTTTT. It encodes CASSESTGGLEKLFF.

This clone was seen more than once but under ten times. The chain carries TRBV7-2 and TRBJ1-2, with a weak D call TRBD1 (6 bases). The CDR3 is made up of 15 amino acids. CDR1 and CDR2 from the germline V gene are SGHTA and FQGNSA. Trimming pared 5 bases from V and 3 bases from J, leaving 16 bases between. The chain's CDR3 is CASSPRTGGDYGYTF. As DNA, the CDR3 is TGTGCCAGCAGCCCCCGCACTGGGGGCGACTATGGCTACACCTTC.

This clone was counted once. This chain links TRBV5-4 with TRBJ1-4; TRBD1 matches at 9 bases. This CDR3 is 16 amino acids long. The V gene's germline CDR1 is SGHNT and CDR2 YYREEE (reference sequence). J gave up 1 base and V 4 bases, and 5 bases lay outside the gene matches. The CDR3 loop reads CASSKGQGRTNEKLFF. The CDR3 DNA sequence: TGTGCCAGCAGCAAGGGACAGGGCCGAACTAATGAAAAACTGTTTTTT.

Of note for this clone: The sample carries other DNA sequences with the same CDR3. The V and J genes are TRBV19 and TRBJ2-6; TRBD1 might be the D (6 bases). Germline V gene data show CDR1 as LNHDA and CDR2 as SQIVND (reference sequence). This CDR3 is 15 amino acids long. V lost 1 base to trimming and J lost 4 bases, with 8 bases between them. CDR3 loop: CASSIGGPGANVLTF. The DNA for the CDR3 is TGTGCCAGTAGTATAGGGGGGCCCGGGGCCAACGTCCTGACTTTC.

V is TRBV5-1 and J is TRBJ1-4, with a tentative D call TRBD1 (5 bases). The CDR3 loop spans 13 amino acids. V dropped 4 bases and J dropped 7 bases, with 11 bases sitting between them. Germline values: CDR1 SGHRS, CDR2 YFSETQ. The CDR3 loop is CASSRGSAEKLFF. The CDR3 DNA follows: TGCGCCAGCAGCCGGGGGAGCGCTGAAAAACTGTTTTTT.

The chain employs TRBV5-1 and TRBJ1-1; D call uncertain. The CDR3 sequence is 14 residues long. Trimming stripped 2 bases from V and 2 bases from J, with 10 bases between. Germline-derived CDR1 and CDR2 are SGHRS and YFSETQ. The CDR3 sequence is CASSFLEGNTEAFF. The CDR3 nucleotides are TGCGCCAGCAGCTTTTTAGAGGGTAACACTGAAGCTTTCTTT. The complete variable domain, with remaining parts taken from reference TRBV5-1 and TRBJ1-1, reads KAGVTQTPRYLIKTRGQQVTLSCSPISGHRSVSWYQQTPGQGLQFLFEYFSETQRNKGNFPGRFSGRQFSNSRSEMNVSTLELGDSALYLCASSFLEGNTEAFFGQGTRLTVV.

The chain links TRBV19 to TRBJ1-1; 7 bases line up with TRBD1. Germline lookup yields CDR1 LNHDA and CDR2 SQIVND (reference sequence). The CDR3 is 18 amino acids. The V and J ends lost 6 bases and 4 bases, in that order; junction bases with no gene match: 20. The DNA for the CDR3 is TGTGCCAGTAGCCGACTCTACAGGGGCTACTCGGGGAGCACTGAAGCTTTCTTT. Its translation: CASSRLYRGYSGSTEAFF.

The CDR3 loop is CASSVATTGSGNTIYF. The CDR3 nucleotides are TGTGCCAGCAGCGTAGCAACGACGGGCTCTGGAAACACCATATATTTT. The chain carries TRBV9 and TRBJ1-3; no clear D gene. The CDR3 length is 16 residues. Germline V gene sequence: CDR1 SGDLS, CDR2 YYNGEE. V lost 0 bases, J lost 0 bases, and 10 bases lay in between.

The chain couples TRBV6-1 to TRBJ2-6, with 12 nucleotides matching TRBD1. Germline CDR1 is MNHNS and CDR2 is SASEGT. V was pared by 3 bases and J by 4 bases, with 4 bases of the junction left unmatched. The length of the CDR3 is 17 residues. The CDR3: CASSDRDRGRGANVLTF. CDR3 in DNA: TGTGCCAGCAGTGACCGGGACAGGGGGCGAGGGGCCAACGTCCTGACTTTC.

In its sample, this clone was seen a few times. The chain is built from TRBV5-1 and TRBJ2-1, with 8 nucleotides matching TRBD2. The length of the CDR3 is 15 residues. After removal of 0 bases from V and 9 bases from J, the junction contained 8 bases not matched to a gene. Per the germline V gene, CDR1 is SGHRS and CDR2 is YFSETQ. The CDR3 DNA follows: TGCGCCAGCAGCTTGGAACCGGGGGGGGCGAGTGAGCAGTTCTTC. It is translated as CASSLEPGGASEQFF. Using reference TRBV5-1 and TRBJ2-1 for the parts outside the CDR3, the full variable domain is KAGVTQTPRYLIKTRGQQVTLSCSPISGHRSVSWYQQTPGQGLQFLFEYFSETQRNKGNFPGRFSGRQFSNSRSEMNVSTLELGDSALYLCASSLEPGGASEQFFGPGTRLTVL.

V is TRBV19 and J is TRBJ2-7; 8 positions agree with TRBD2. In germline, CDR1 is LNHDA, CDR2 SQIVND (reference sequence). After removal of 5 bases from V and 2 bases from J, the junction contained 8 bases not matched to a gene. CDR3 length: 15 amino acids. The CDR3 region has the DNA TGTGCCAGTAGTGGGCGGGGGGACCGCGCCTACGAGCAGTACTTC. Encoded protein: CASSGRGDRAYEQYF. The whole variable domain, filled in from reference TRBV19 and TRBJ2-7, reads DGGITQSPKYLFRKEGQNVTLSCEQNLNHDAMYWYRQDPGQGLRLIYYSQIVNDFQKGDIAEGYSVSREKKESFPLTVTSAQKNPTAFYLCASSGRGDRAYEQYFGPGTRLTVT.

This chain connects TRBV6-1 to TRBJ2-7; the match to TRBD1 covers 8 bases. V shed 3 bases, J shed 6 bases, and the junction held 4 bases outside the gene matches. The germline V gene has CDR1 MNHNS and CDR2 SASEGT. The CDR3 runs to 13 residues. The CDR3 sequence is CASSDRGRGEQYV. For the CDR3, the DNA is TGTGCCAGCAGTGACAGGGGGCGCGGCGAGCAGTACGTC.

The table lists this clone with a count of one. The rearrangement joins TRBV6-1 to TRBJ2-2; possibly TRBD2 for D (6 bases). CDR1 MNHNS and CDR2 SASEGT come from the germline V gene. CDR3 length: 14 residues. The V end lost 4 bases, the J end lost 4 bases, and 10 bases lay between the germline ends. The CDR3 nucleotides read TGTGCCAGCAGTGTTGTGGGGGGCACCGGGGAGCTGTTTTTT. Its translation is CASSVVGGTGELFF.

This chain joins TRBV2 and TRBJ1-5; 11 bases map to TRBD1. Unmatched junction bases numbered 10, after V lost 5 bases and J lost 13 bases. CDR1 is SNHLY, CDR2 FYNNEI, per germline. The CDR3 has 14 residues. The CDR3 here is CASSPQQGTGGQHF. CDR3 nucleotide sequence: TGTGCCAGCAGTCCCCAACAAGGGACAGGGGGACAGCATTTT.